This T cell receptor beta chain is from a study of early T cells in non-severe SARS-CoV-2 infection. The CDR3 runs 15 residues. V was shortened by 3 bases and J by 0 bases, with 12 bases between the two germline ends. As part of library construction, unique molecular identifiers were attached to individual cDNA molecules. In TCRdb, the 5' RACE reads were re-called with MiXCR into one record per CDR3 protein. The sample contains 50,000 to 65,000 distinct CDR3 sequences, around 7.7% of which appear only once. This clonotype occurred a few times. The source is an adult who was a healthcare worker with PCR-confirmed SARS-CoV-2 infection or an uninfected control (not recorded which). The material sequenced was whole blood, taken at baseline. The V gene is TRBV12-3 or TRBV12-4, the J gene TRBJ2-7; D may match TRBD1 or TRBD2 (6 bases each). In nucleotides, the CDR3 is TGTGCCAGCAGTTTGGCGGGGACAAGCTCCTACGAGCAGTACTTC. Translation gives CASSLAGTSSYEQYF.